The 17 T cell receptor beta chains given below trace back to one sample, sequenced in a study of monozygotic twins with inflammatory bowel disease. TCRdb reprocessed the 5' RACE reads and stores each CDR3 protein as one record, lacking DNA. The listing records approximately 150,000 distinct CDR3 sequences. Sequenced material: blood. Receptor source: a human donor with ulcerative colitis or Crohn's disease, or a healthy co-twin of an affected twin (not recorded which).

This chain connects TRBV29-1 to TRBJ2-3. Germline V CDR1 and CDR2: SQVTM, ANQGSEA. CDR3 size: 11 residues. This CDR3 is CSASSTDTQYF.

J is TRBJ2-3 and V is TRBV14; as DNA is missing, the TRBD2 call by TCRdb cannot be tested. Germline CDR1 and CDR2: SGHDN and FVKESK. The CDR3 spans 16 residues. The CDR3 spells CASSPRLAPYTDTQYF.

The rearrangement links TRBV6-1 to TRBJ2-2. The CDR3 consists of 14 residues. The germline V gene has CDR1 MNHNS and CDR2 SASEGT. The CDR3 region is CASSAGNEAGELFF.

V is TRBV30 and J is TRBJ1-3. The germline V gene encodes CDR1 GTSNPN and CDR2 SVGIG (reference sequence). This CDR3 has 12 residues. The CDR3 region is CAWTELGNTIYF.

The chain couples TRBV5-1 to TRBJ2-3; TCRdb's D call of TRBD1 is untestable without DNA. Per germline, CDR1 SGHRS and CDR2 YFSETQ. The CDR3 covers 16 residues. Here the CDR3 reads CASSLARGPSTDTQYF.

The J gene is TRBJ2-7, the V gene TRBV5-1; TCRdb's D gene call, TRBD2, goes unchecked for lack of DNA. This CDR3 region has 14 residues. The germline gives CDR1 SGHRS, CDR2 YFSETQ. The CDR3 loop is CASAESALSYEQYF.

The genes are TRBV7-2 and TRBJ1-6. CDR3 length: 14 amino acids. Germline V lookup: CDR1 SGHTA, CDR2 FQGNSA. CDR3 sequence reads: CASSWVRPERPLHF. The full variable domain, with the rest looked up from reference TRBV7-2 and TRBJ1-6, is GAGVSQSPSNKVTEKGKDVELRCDPISGHTALYWYRQSLGQGLEFLIYFQGNSAPDKSGLPSDRFSAERTGGSVSTLTIQRTQQEDSAVYLCASSWVRPERPLHFGNGTRLTVT.

This chain uses TRBV7-2 with TRBJ2-3; no DNA is available, so the TRBD1 call from TCRdb remains unchecked. The germline CDR1 and CDR2 sequences are SGHTA and FQGNSA. The CDR3 is 12 amino acids. CDR3 amino acids: CASTLILDTQYF.

The chain combines TRBV21-1 with TRBJ2-7; TCRdb proposes TRBD1, but this gene call is untestable without DNA. TRBV21-1 is labeled a pseudogene. CDR3 length equals 19 residues. CDR3 region: CASSKEGQGSGTSNYEQYF.

This chain links TRBV19 with TRBJ2-7; TCRdb gives TRBD2 as the D gene, but with no DNA this cannot be confirmed. This CDR3 is built from 15 residues. Germline V gives CDR1 LNHDA, CDR2 SQIVND (reference sequence). The CDR3 sequence is CASSMEAGYSYEQYF.

This chain joins TRBV5-1 and TRBJ1-3. CDR1 and CDR2 from the germline V gene are SGHRS and YFSETQ. The CDR3 runs 15 residues. The CDR3 region is CASSLDGSSGNTIYF.

The V gene is TRBV12-3 or TRBV12-4, the J gene TRBJ1-5; TCRdb indicates TRBD1, and absent DNA this call remains unverified. The CDR3 is 15 amino acids. CDR3: CASRVGDLSNQPQHF.

This sequence joins TRBV9 and TRBJ2-1. The CDR3 extends over 13 amino acids. Germline V gene lookup returns CDR1 SGDLS and CDR2 YYNGEE. This CDR3 reads CASSVEGYNEQFF.

The chain couples TRBV5-1 to TRBJ2-3. The germline V gene encodes CDR1 SGHRS and CDR2 YFSETQ. CDR3 length: 16 residues. The CDR3 sequence: CASSSMAATRTDTQYF.

The J gene is TRBJ2-1, the V gene TRBV20-1; TCRdb calls TRBD2, which cannot be checked without DNA. The germline gives CDR1 DFQATT, CDR2 SNEGSKA (reference sequence). The CDR3 is 12 amino acids. The CDR3 sequence: CSASPSGNEQFF.

This rearrangement joins TRBV20-1 to TRBJ1-4. The germline V gene encodes CDR1 DFQATT and CDR2 SNEGSKA (reference sequence). The CDR3 is 13 amino acids. The CDR3 region is CSGRWGRDEKLFF.

The rearrangement uses TRBV5-1 and TRBJ2-1; the TCRdb call, TRBD1, lacks DNA for checking. This CDR3 contains 15 residues. Germline-derived CDR1 and CDR2 are SGHRS and YFSETQ. CDR3 region: CASSLEWGANNEQFF.